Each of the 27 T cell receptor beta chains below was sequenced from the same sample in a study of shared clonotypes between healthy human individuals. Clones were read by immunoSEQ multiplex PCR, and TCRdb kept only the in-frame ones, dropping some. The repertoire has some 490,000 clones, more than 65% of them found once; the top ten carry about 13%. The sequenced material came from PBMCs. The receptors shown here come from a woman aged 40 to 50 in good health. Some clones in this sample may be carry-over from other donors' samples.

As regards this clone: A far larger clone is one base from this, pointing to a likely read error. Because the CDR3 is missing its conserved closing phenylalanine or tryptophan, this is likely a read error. The CDR3: CSVGQRLGTEAFL. In DNA, the CDR3 is TGCAGCGTGGGACAGAGACTAGGGACTGAAGCTTTCCTT. V and J are TRBV29-1 and TRBJ1-1; 7 positions agree with TRBD1. This CDR3 contains 13 residues. V shed 6 bases and J 5 bases; nucleotides not matched to a gene: 9. Germline loops: CDR1 SQVTM, CDR2 ANQGSEA.

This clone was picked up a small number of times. CDR3 loop: CASSPQRGAGTDTQYF. In nucleotides, the CDR3 is TGTGCCAGCTCACCCCAGCGGGGCGCGGGCACAGATACGCAGTATTTT. The chain has TRBV18 and TRBJ2-3; 7 bases agree with TRBD2. The CDR3 is 16 residues long. With 3 bases clipped from V and 1 base from J, the junction kept 7 bases outside the gene matches. The germline V gene encodes CDR1 KGHSH and CDR2 LQKENI.

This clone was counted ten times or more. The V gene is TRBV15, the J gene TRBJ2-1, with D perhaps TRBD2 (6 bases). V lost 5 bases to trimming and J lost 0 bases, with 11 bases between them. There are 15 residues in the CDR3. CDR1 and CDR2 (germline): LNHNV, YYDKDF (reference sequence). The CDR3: CATSGRRDSYNEQFF. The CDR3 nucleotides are TGTGCCACCAGCGGGCGGAGGGACTCCTACAATGAGCAGTTCTTC.

The CDR3 loop reads CATSRSLGAGGNQPQHF. DNA for the CDR3: TGTGCCACCAGCAGATCTCTTGGGGCAGGGGGCAATCAGCCCCAGCATTTT. The chain is built from TRBV15 and TRBJ1-5; possibly TRBD1 for D (6 bases). The germline CDR1 and CDR2 sequences are LNHNV and YYDKDF (reference sequence). The CDR3 sequence is 17 residues long. Trimming removed 2 bases at V and 2 bases at J, with 16 bases between.

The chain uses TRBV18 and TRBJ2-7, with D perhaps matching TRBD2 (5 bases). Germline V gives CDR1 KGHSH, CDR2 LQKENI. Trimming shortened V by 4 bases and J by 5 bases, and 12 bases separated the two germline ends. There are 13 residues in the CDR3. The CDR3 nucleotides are TGTGCCAGCTCACAGATACTAGATAACGAGCAGTACTTC. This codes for CASSQILDNEQYF.

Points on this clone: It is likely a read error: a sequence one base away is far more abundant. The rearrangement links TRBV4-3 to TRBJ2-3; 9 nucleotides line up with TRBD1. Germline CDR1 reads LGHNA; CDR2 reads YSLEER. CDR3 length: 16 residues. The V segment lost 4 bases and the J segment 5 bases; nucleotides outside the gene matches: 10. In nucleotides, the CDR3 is TGCGCCAGCAGCCCGAACCCCGGGACAGGGTTAGATACGCAGTATTTT. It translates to CASSPNPGTGLDTQYF.

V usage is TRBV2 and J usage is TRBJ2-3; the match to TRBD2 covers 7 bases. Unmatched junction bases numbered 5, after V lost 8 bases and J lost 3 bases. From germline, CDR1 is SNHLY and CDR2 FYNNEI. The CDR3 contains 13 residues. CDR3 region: CASLRGGTDTQYF. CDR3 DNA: TGTGCCAGCCTGAGGGGAGGGACAGATACGCAGTATTTT.

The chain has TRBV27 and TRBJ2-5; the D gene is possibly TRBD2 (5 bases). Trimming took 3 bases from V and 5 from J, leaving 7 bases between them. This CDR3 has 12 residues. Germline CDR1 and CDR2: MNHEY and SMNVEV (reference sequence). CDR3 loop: CASSFSGETQYF. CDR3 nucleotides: TGTGCCAGCAGTTTCTCGGGGGAGACCCAGTACTTC.

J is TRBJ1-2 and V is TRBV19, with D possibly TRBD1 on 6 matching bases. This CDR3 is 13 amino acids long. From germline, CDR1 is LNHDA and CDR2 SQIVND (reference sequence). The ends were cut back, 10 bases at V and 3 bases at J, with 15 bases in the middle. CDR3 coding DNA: TGTGCCACCCTTCGGACAGCTGACTATGGCTACACCTTC. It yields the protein CATLRTADYGYTF.

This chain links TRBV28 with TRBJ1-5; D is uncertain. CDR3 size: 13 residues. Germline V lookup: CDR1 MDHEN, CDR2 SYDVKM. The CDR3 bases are TGTCTCACCGGGGTACACGGTAATCAGCCCCAGCATTTT. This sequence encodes CLTGVHGNQPQHF.

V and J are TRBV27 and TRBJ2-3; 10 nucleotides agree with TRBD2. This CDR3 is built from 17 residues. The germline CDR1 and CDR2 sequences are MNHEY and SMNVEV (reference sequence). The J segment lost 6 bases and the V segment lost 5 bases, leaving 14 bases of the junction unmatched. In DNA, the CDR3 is TGTGCCAGCAGTCCCCGGGGAGCGGGAGGGTCGCAGGATACGCAGTATTTT. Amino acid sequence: CASSPRGAGGSQDTQYF.

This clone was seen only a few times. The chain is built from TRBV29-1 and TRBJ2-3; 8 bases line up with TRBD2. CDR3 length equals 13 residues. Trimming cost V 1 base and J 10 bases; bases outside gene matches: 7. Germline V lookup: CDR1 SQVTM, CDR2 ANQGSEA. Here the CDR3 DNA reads TGCAGCGTTGAAGGGATAGCGGGGACTGCGCAGTATTTT. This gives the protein CSVEGIAGTAQYF.

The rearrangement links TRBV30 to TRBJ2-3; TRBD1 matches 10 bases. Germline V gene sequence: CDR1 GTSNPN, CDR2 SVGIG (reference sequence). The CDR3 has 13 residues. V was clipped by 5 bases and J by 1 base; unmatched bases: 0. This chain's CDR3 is CAWGTGGTDTQYF. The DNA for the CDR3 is TGTGCCTGGGGGACAGGGGGCACAGATACGCAGTATTTT.

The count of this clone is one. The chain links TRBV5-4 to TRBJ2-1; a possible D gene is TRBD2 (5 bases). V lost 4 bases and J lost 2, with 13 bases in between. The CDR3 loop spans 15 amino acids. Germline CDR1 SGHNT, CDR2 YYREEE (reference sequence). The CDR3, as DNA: TGTGCCAGCAGCCTTGTCGGACTCCCCTACAATGAGCAGTTCTTC. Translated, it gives CASSLVGLPYNEQFF.

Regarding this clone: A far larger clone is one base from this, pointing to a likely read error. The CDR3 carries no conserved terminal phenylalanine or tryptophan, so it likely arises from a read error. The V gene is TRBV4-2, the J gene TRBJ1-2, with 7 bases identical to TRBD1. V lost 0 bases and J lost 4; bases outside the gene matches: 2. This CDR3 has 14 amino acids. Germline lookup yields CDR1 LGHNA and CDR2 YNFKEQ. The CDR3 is CASSQEWTGYGYTL. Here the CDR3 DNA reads TGTGCCAGCAGCCAAGAGTGGACAGGCTATGGCTACACCCTC.

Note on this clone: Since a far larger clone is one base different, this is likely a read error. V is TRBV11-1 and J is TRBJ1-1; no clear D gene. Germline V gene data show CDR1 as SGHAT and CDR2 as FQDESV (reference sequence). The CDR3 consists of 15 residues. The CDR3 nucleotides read TGTGCCAGCAGCCAAAGGACGGCGGGGAACACTGAAGCTTCCTTT. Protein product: CASSQRTAGNTEASF.

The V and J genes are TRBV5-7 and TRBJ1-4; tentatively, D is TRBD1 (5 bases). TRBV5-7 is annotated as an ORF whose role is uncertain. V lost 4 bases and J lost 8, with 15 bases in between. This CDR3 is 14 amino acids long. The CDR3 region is CASSLAGTTEKLFF. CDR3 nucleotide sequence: TGTGCCAGCAGCCTTGCAGGGACCACAGAAAAACTGTTTTTT.

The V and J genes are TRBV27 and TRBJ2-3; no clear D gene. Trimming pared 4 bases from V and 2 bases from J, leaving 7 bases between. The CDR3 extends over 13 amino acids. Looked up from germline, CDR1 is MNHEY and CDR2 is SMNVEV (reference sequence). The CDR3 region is CASSYRVTDTQYF. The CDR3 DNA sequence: TGTGCCAGCAGTTATCGGGTCACAGATACGCAGTATTTT.

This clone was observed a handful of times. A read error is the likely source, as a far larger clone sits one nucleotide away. CDR3 in DNA: TGTGCCAGCAGTCCGGACAGGGAAAAACTGTCTTTT. This codes for CASSPDREKLSF. V is TRBV28 and J is TRBJ1-4; 8 bases are shared with TRBD1. The germline gives CDR1 MDHEN, CDR2 SYDVKM. This CDR3 contains 12 residues. The full variable domain, rest sourced from reference TRBV28 and TRBJ1-4, is DVKVTQSSRYLVKRTGEKVFLECVQDMDHENMFWYRQDPGLGLRLIYFSYDVKMKEKGDIPEGYSVSREKKERFSLILESASTNQTSMYLCASSPDREKLSFGSGTQLSVL.

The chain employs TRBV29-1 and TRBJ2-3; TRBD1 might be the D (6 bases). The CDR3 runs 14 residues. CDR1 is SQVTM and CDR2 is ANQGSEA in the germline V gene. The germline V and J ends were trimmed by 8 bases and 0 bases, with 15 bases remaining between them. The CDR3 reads CSIAKDRSTDTQYF. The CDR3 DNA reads TGCAGCATAGCAAAAGACAGGAGCACAGATACGCAGTATTTT.

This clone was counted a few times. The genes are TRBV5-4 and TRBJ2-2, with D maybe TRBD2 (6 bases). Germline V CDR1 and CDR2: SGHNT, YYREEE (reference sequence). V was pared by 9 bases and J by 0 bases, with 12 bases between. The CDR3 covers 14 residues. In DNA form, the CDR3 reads TGTGCCACCGCGGGGTATTCGAACACCGGGGAGCTGTTTTTT. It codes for CATAGYSNTGELFF. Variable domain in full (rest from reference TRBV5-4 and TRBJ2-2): ETGVTQSPTHLIKTRGQQVTLRCSSQSGHNTVSWYQQALGQGPQFIFQYYREEENGRGNFPPRFSGLQFPNYSSELNVNALELDDSALYLCATAGYSNTGELFFGEGSRLTVL.

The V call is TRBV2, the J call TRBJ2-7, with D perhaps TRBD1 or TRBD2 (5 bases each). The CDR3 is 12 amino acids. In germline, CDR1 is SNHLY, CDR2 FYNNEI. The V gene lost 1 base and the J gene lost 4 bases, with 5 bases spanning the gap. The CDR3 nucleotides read TGTGCCAGCAGTGAAGGGGGGTACGAGCAGTACTTC. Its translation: CASSEGGYEQYF.

The CDR3 region is CASSQPGTSSEQFF. The CDR3, as DNA: TGCGCCAGCAGCCAACCAGGGACTTCCAGTGAGCAGTTCTTC. The chain is built from TRBV4-3 and TRBJ2-1; possible D gene TRBD2, 6 bases. The CDR3 is made up of 14 amino acids. Germline assignment: CDR1 LGHNA and CDR2 YSLEER. Deletions cut 2 bases from V and 9 bases from J, with 14 bases between.

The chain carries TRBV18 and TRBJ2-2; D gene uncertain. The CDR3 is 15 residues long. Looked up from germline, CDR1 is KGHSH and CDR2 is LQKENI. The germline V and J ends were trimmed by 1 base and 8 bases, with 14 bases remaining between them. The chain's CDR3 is CASSPHAFPTGELFF. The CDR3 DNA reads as TGTGCCAGCTCACCACACGCCTTTCCCACAGGGGAGCTGTTTTTT.

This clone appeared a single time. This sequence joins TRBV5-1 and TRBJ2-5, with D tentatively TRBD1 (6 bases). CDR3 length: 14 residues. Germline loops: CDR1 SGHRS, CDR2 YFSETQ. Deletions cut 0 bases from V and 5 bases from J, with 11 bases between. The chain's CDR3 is CASSLEWGRETQYF. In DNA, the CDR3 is TGCGCCAGCAGCTTGGAGTGGGGGCGTGAGACCCAGTACTTC.

CDR3 sequence: CASSGDRNTDTQYF. The CDR3, as DNA: TGTGCCAGCTCAGGGGACAGGAACACAGATACGCAGTATTTT. This rearrangement joins TRBV18 to TRBJ2-3; TRBD1 matches 8 bases. Trimming removed 5 bases from V and 2 bases from J; junction bases left unmatched: 3. CDR1 is KGHSH, CDR2 LQKENI, per germline. The CDR3 totals 14 residues.

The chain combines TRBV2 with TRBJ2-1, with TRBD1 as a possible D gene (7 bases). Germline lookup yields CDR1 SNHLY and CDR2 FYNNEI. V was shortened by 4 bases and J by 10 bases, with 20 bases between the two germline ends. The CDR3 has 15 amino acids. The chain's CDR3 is CASSAPGGNAGEQFF. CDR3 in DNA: TGTGCCAGCAGTGCCCCAGGGGGAAACGCGGGGGAGCAGTTCTTC.